This T cell receptor (beta chain) was identified during a study of T cells in Graves' hyperthyroidism and ophthalmopathy. These patients, aged 18 to 65, had recently diagnosed hyperthyroidism lasting under 2 months. Uncontrolled infection, other autoimmune disease, pregnancy and lactation each barred patients from inclusion. Concerning this clonotype: Its matching antigen is unknown. Sequence at one end of the junction differs from germline and may be a read error.

Amplification of TCR beta CDR3 regions was performed using RNA transcripts as template. An initial round of RT-PCR targeting the TCR CDR3 relied on the HTBI primer set. TCRdb redid the calling of the multiplex PCR reads with MiXCR, one entry per CDR3 protein. The table lists 450,000 to 700,000 distinct CDR3 sequences, under 60% of them singletons, with approximately 7.5% in the top ten. This CDR3 comprises 15 residues. Germline V CDR1 and CDR2: MNHNS, SASEGT. Study-wide results and limits: Also found in blood were most expanded thyroid clonotypes above 0.001. Ophthalmopathy was identified by the model a median around 6 months ahead of onset.

The sample consisted of peripheral blood or thyroid tissue (not recorded which). The chain has TRBV6-1 and TRBJ1-5; 7 bases map to TRBD1. The receptor was derived from a woman younger than 30 with Graves' hyperthyroidism. The DNA of the CDR3 is TGTGCCAGCAGTGAGAGCTGGACAGGCAAGCAGCCCCAGCATTTT. Amino acid sequence: CASSESWTGKQPQHF.